These 10 T cell receptor beta chains share one sample of origin, sequenced in a study of blood T cell repertoires in COVID-19. The data were produced by immunoSEQ multiplex PCR, yet TCRdb's version contains in-frame clones alone and is incomplete. The data contain around 33,000 clones, approximately 77% of them seen just once; the ten biggest clones take up approximately 16%. Sequenced input: peripheral blood. The source of these receptors is a human donor in a cohort sampled during active COVID-19.

The chain uses TRBV5-4 and TRBJ1-6, with 7 bases fitting TRBD1. The CDR3 has 15 residues. The V segment lost 0 bases and the J segment 7 bases; nucleotides outside the gene matches: 4. Germline CDR1 and CDR2: SGHNT and YYREEE (reference sequence). The CDR3: CASSLGRDRNSPLHF. Written as DNA, the CDR3 is TGTGCCAGCAGCTTGGGGCGGGACAGAAATTCACCCCTCCACTTT.

The chain employs TRBV18 and TRBJ2-1; TRBD2 matches at 9 bases. With V trimmed by 0 bases and J by 6 bases, 6 bases remained unmatched. The germline CDR1 and CDR2 sequences are KGHSH and LQKENI. The CDR3 consists of 16 residues. The CDR3 region is CASSPPRRGGLNEQFF. CDR3 DNA sequence: TGTGCCAGCTCACCACCGAGGCGGGGGGGTCTCAATGAGCAGTTCTTC.

The chain carries TRBV7-6 and TRBJ2-7, with a weak D call TRBD2 (5 bases). The CDR3 consists of 15 residues. The ends were cut back, 4 bases at V and 6 bases at J, with 19 bases in the middle. Germline values: CDR1 SGHVS, CDR2 FNYEAQ. The CDR3 protein is CASSSWTGPGSEQYF. The CDR3, as DNA: TGTGCCAGCAGCTCCTGGACCGGGCCGGGGAGCGAGCAGTACTTC.

The V gene is TRBV3-1 (or the pseudogene TRBV3-2), the J gene TRBJ2-3; 11 nucleotides match TRBD2. This CDR3 is 17 amino acids long. V dropped 3 bases and J dropped 7; count of bases not matched to a gene: 12. Germline V gives CDR1 LGHDT, CDR2 YNNKEL (reference sequence). CDR3 sequence reads: CASSQSGGTSGTNTQYF. The CDR3 bases are TGTGCCAGCAGCCAGTCGGGGGGGACTAGCGGAACTAATACGCAGTATTTT.

The chain employs TRBV30 and TRBJ2-7; D may be TRBD1 (5 bases). The CDR3 totals 13 residues. V lost 5 bases, J lost 1 base, and 12 bases lay in between. The germline CDR1 and CDR2 sequences are GTSNPN and SVGIG (reference sequence). The CDR3, as DNA: TGTGCCTGGTCTCACAGGTGGTCCTACGAGCAGTACTTC. Its protein product is CAWSHRWSYEQYF. The full variable domain, rest sourced from reference TRBV30 and TRBJ2-7, is SQTIHQWPATLVQPVGSPLSLECTVEGTSNPNLYWYRQAAGRGLQLLFYSVGIGQISSEVPQNLSASRPQDRQFILSSKKLLLSDSGFYLCAWSHRWSYEQYFGPGTRLTVT.

The rearrangement uses TRBV5-1 and TRBJ1-1, with D uncertain. The length of the CDR3 is 16 residues. The germline gives CDR1 SGHRS, CDR2 YFSETQ. Deletions cut 4 bases from V and 3 bases from J, with 19 bases between. The CDR3 nucleotides are TGCGCCAGCAGCCCCCACGGGGAGGGCACGGACACTGAAGCTTTCTTT. Its protein product is CASSPHGEGTDTEAFF.

The sample holds one count of this clone. V and J are TRBV6-5 and TRBJ2-7; the D is unclear. The germline V gene has CDR1 MNHEY and CDR2 SVGAGI. Trimming took off 5 bases at V and 3 bases at J, with 11 bases between the two ends. This CDR3 region has 13 residues. CDR3 residues: CASSPPASYEQYF. Here the CDR3 DNA reads TGTGCCAGCAGTCCCCCCGCCAGCTACGAGCAGTACTTC.

The genes are TRBV11-2 and TRBJ2-5, with 7 nucleotides matching TRBD1. There are 14 residues in the CDR3. The germline V gene encodes CDR1 SGHAT and CDR2 FQNNGV. The trim removed 5 bases at V and 8 bases at J, leaving 11 bases unmatched. The CDR3 loop is CASSLRVQGDTQYF. The CDR3 bases are TGTGCCAGCAGCCTCAGGGTTCAGGGGGATACCCAGTACTTC.

This chain links TRBV4-2 with TRBJ2-1; TRBD2 matches at 8 bases. Losses at the gene ends were 11 bases for V and 0 bases for J; bases not matched to a gene: 9. The CDR3 loop spans 15 amino acids. Germline assignment: CDR1 LGHNA and CDR2 YNFKEQ. The CDR3 region is CASAPGGSSYNEQFF. CDR3 bases: TGTGCCTCCGCCCCGGGGGGGAGCTCCTACAATGAGCAGTTCTTC.

This clone came up a few times. The chain uses TRBV5-6 and TRBJ2-3; 7 positions match TRBD1. V gave up 2 bases and J gave up 0 bases; unmatched junction bases: 6. Germline CDR1 reads SGHDT; CDR2 reads YYEEEE. The CDR3 is 16 amino acids. CDR3 DNA: TGTGCCAGCAGCTTTGTGGGGGACAGAAGCACAGATACGCAGTATTTT. Amino acids: CASSFVGDRSTDTQYF.